These T cell receptor beta chains were read from a single sample in a study of blood T cell repertoires in COVID-19. Sequenced by immunoSEQ multiplex PCR; TCRdb stores in-frame clones only, minus some. The data contain around 480,000 clones, approximately 86% of them singletons. The sequencing input was PBMCs or T cells enriched from blood (not recorded which). The receptors shown here come from a woman aged 18 to 35 who had recovered from COVID-19. The CDR3 runs from the conserved cysteine through the conserved F or W. The order of the fields is clone size, V gene, D gene, J gene, CDR3 DNA, CDR3 protein. The D gene is left open where the match is weak. Size is omitted from some rows. Given values are once, few, many or a class for expanded clones.

.	TRBV30	TRBD2	TRBJ2-1	TGTGCCTGGAGTACGGGTAGCGGGGTCCCGAAGCAGTTCTTC	CAWSTGSGVPKQFF
.	TRBV2	.	TRBJ2-7	TGTGCCAGCAGTGATACGGCAGGGTTCCCCTACGAGCAGTACTTC	CASSDTAGFPYEQYF
.	TRBV4-1	TRBD2	TRBJ2-7	TGCGCCAGCAGCCAAGTCCCCGTGGCGGGCGGGGGGAGCGAGCAGTACTTC	CASSQVPVAGGGSEQYF
.	TRBV11-2	TRBD1	TRBJ2-5	TGTGCCAGCAGGGGGACAGGGGTGAGCGAGACCCAGTACTTC	CASRGTGVSETQYF
.	TRBV4-2	TRBD1	TRBJ1-3	TGTGCCAGCAGCCAAGTCGGGGGAACAGGGGCTGGAAACACCATATATTTT	CASSQVGGTGAGNTIYF
.	TRBV5-4	.	TRBJ2-2	TGTGCCAGCAGCTTGGACAGGGCTACCGGGGAGCTGTTTTTT	CASSLDRATGELFF
.	TRBV18	TRBD1	TRBJ2-7	TGTGCCAGCTCGCTAGGATTCTCCGGGACAGCCTCCTACGAGCAGTACTTC	CASSLGFSGTASYEQYF
.	TRBV6-2/TRBV6-3	TRBD1	TRBJ2-2	TGTGCCAGCAGTTCCCGACAGGGGGGGACCGGGGAGCTGTTTTTT	CASSSRQGGTGELFF
.	TRBV12-5	.	TRBJ2-1	TGTGCTAGTGGTTTAGGTCAGGATTACAATGAGCAGTTCTTC	CASGLGQDYNEQFF
.	TRBV2	.	TRBJ1-3	TGTGCCAGCAGTCTTGAAGCGGGAGGAAACACCATATATTTT	CASSLEAGGNTIYF
.	TRBV19	TRBD1	TRBJ2-2	TGTGCCAGTAGTCAGGGACAGGGAATAGGGGAGCTGTTTTTT	CASSQGQGIGELFF
.	TRBV2	TRBD2	TRBJ2-7	TGTGCCAGCAGTGAAGGAACGGCGGGGGGCCACGAGCAGTACTTC	CASSEGTAGGHEQYF
.	TRBV19	.	TRBJ1-6	TGTGCCAGTAGTATCTCGTCAGGGGAAAATTCACCCCTCCACTTT	CASSISSGENSPLHF
.	TRBV19	.	TRBJ1-1	TGTGCCAGTTTAGGTTTAGCGACTGAAGCTTTCTTT	CASLGLATEAFF
.	TRBV4-1	TRBD1	TRBJ1-5	TGCGCCAGCAGCCAAGTTTATTACAGGGGGGGTCAGCCCCAGCATTTT	CASSQVYYRGGQPQHF
.	TRBV6-1	.	TRBJ1-3	TGTGCCAGCAGTGAAGTCCCCGGGGTAGGGGGAAACACCATATATTTT	CASSEVPGVGGNTIYF
.	TRBV2	TRBD2	TRBJ2-3	TGTGCCAGCAGTGACTCGACCGCCCTAGCGGGGAGAGCCAATCCCACAGATACGCAGTATTTT	CASSDSTALAGRANPTDTQYF
.	TRBV28	.	TRBJ2-3	TGTGCCAGCAGTTCTAACACAGATACGCAGTATTTT	CASSSNTDTQYF
.	TRBV18	.	TRBJ1-5	TGTGCCAGCTCGCGAGGACTGAATCAGCCCCAGCATTTT	CASSRGLNQPQHF
.	TRBV11-2	TRBD1	TRBJ2-6	TGTGCCAGCCGACCAGGGGGACAGGGCCTCTCTGGGGCCAACGTCCTGACTTTC	CASRPGGQGLSGANVLTF
.	TRBV5-6	.	TRBJ1-4	TGTGCCAGCAGTTCCACTCAGGGGTCGGGGGAAAAACTGTTTTTT	CASSSTQGSGEKLFF
.	TRBV5-1	TRBD1	TRBJ1-3	TGCGCCAGCAGCATCGGGACAGGCGGAAACACCATATATTTT	CASSIGTGGNTIYF
.	TRBV10-3	TRBD1	TRBJ1-3	TGTGCCATCAGTGAGGAACAGGGGGCCTTTTATGGAAACACCATATATTTT	CAISEEQGAFYGNTIYF
.	TRBV5-1	.	TRBJ1-3	TGCGCCAGCAGCTTTGAAAGTAGCTCTGGAAACACCATATATTTT	CASSFESSSGNTIYF
.	TRBV28	TRBD1	TRBJ1-6	TGTGCCAGCAGGGACAGGGGGTCTTATAATTCACCCCTCCACTTT	CASRDRGSYNSPLHF
.	TRBV20-1	.	TRBJ1-3	TGCAGTTCGACAGCTGGAAACACCATATATTTT	CSSTAGNTIYF
.	TRBV7-9	.	TRBJ2-3	TGTGCCAGCAGCATACAGGGCACAGATACGCAGTATTTT	CASSIQGTDTQYF
.	TRBV5-1	.	TRBJ1-1	TGCGCCAGCAGCGTCGTGCAAGGGAGCACTGAAGCTTTCTTT	CASSVVQGSTEAFF
.	TRBV5-1	.	TRBJ2-7	TGCGCCAGCAGCTTGGGTGAGGTCGGAGACTACGAGCAGTACTTC	CASSLGEVGDYEQYF
.	TRBV3-1/TRBV3-2	.	TRBJ2-7	TGTGCCAGCAGCCAAGAAGGAGGAGAGCAGTACTTC	CASSQEGGEQYF
few	TRBV4-1	.	TRBJ1-1	TGCGCCAGCAGCCAAGATGGGGGACACACCCGATTGAACACTGAAGCTTTCTTT	CASSQDGGHTRLNTEAFF
.	TRBV7-8	.	TRBJ1-5	TGTGCCAGCAGCTTAGCGGGAGTGAGCAATCAGCCCCAGCATTTT	CASSLAGVSNQPQHF
.	TRBV3-1/TRBV3-2	.	TRBJ2-5	TGTGCCAGCAGCCGTTTTCTGGGGAGGGAGACCCAGTACTTC	CASSRFLGRETQYF
.	TRBV10-2	.	TRBJ2-3	TGCGCCAGCAGTGATGTAGCGATGGGCACAGATACGCAGTATTTT	CASSDVAMGTDTQYF
.	TRBV10-3	TRBD2	TRBJ2-1	TGTGCCATCGGGAGGACTAGCGGTAATGAGCAGTTCTTC	CAIGRTSGNEQFF
.	TRBV11-2	TRBD1	TRBJ1-6	TGTGCCAGCAGCTTATTAGTCGGACAGGGAGGCTCACCCCTCCACTTT	CASSLLVGQGGSPLHF
few	TRBV6-4	TRBD2	TRBJ2-2	TGTGCCAGCAGTGACTCGGCTAGCGGGGGGTCGAACACCGGGGAGCTGTTTTTT	CASSDSASGGSNTGELFF
.	TRBV7-9	TRBD1	TRBJ1-2	TGTGCCAGCAGCCAGGCCGGGACAGGACTCTATGGCTACACCTTC	CASSQAGTGLYGYTF
.	TRBV2	.	TRBJ2-7	TGTGCCAGCCAGGAGGGGGCAGGCTACGAGCAGTACTTC	CASQEGAGYEQYF
.	TRBV30	.	TRBJ1-3	TGTGCCTGGAGCTATGGGGCAGGGCCCGGAAACACCATATATTTT	CAWSYGAGPGNTIYF
.	TRBV30	.	TRBJ1-1	TGTGCCTGGAGTGTAGACAGCCTCATTATGAACACTGAAGCTTTCTTT	CAWSVDSLIMNTEAFF
.	TRBV5-1	TRBD1	TRBJ1-2	TGCGCCAGCTCCGCCCAGACAGGGGGCGCTTATGGCTACACCTTC	CASSAQTGGAYGYTF
.	TRBV3-1/TRBV3-2	TRBD1	TRBJ2-7	TGTGCCAGCAGTCCCGATCGACAGGGGGTCTACTTC	CASSPDRQGVYF
.	TRBV6-5	.	TRBJ1-4	TGTGCCAGCAGCCCGGACAGTCGTAATGAAAAACTGTTTTTT	CASSPDSRNEKLFF
.	TRBV7-8	TRBD2	TRBJ2-5	TGTGCCAGCAGCTCCCGTTCTAGCGGGGGGGCAGGAGAGACCCAGTACTTC	CASSSRSSGGAGETQYF
.	TRBV7-9	TRBD1	TRBJ1-4	TGTGCCAGCAGCTCAGCATCCGGGACAGGGGTGGGTGAAAAACTGTTTTTT	CASSSASGTGVGEKLFF
.	TRBV7-6	TRBD2	TRBJ2-5	TGTGCCAGCAGCTCCGGGGGGGCGGGAAAGACCCAGTACTTC	CASSSGGAGKTQYF
.	TRBV30	.	TRBJ1-6	TGTGCCTGGAGTGTACAGGAAAATTCACCCCTCCACTTT	CAWSVQENSPLHF
.	TRBV6-2/TRBV6-3	TRBD1	TRBJ2-3	TGTGCCAGCAGTTCGACAGGGGCGCGTCGCACAGATACGCAGTATTTT	CASSSTGARRTDTQYF
once	TRBV2	TRBD1	TRBJ2-5	TGTGCCATCTCTATCGCCGGGACAGGGGGAAACCAGTACTTC	CAISIAGTGGNQYF
few	TRBV19	TRBD2	TRBJ2-7	TGTGCCAGTAGTAAGAGGACTAGCGGTTACGAGCAGTACTTC	CASSKRTSGYEQYF
.	TRBV29-1	TRBD1	TRBJ2-5	TGCAGCGTTGAGGGCCGGGACAGACTAGAGACCCAGTACTTC	CSVEGRDRLETQYF
.	TRBV6-5	.	TRBJ2-7	TGTGCCAGCAGTCGCGGACAGACGTCTACGCAGTACTTC	CASSRGQTSTQYF
once	TRBV30	TRBD1	TRBJ1-3	TGTGCCTGGAGTTTCATGGGACAGTTCTCTGGAAACACCATATATTTT	CAWSFMGQFSGNTIYF
.	TRBV27	TRBD1	TRBJ1-5	TGTGCCAGCAGTTTAGGGACAGGGAGAGAGCCCCAGCATTTT	CASSLGTGREPQHF
.	TRBV6-5	.	TRBJ1-3	TGTGCCAGCTGGTCGGACACCATATATTTT	CASWSDTIYF
once	TRBV7-2	.	TRBJ1-3	TGTGCCAGCAGCTTGCAGTCTGGAAACACCATATATTTT	CASSLQSGNTIYF
.	TRBV3-1/TRBV3-2	.	TRBJ1-5	TGTGCCTCTAGTCGGGGAACTTATAGCAATCAGCCCCAGCATTTT	CASSRGTYSNQPQHF
.	TRBV4-1	.	TRBJ1-4	TGCGCCAGCATGCCGGTACCACGGGATGAAAAACTGTTTTTT	CASMPVPRDEKLFF